Below, 9 T cell receptor beta chains from the same sample are listed, as sequenced in a study of T cell changes during pregnancy in multiple sclerosis (dated by TCRdb to about 2019). Library creation used the immunoSEQ multiplex PCR assay. TCRdb's version of the immuneACCESS table is confined to in-frame rearrangements and falls short of the full clone set. An unresolved V gene accounts for under half of the shortfall where checked; the remainder is of unknown origin. This sample lists more than 90,000 clones; under 95% were detected once. Together, the top ten hold more than 1.5% of the sample. The sequences come from peripheral blood, collected in the first trimester of pregnancy. These receptors came from a female donor with multiple sclerosis, enrolled in a pregnancy study.

The chain couples TRBV6-6 to TRBJ2-7; D is unresolved. V lost 0 bases and J 2 bases, leaving 8 bases between the germline ends. The CDR3 sequence is 14 residues long. Per germline, CDR1 MNHNY and CDR2 SVGAGI (reference sequence). The CDR3, as DNA: TGTGCCAGCAGTTACTCTCCCGAGACCTACGAGCAGTACTTC. It specifies CASSYSPETYEQYF.

V gene TRBV11-2 combines with J gene TRBJ2-1, with D possibly being TRBD2 (6 bases). The germline gives CDR1 SGHAT, CDR2 FQNNGV. This CDR3 contains 18 residues. Trimming took 7 bases from V and 0 from J, leaving 22 bases between them. CDR3 sequence (DNA): TGTGCCAGCACCGCGGGGCGGCCGGGTGGTAGCTCCTACAATGAGCAGTTCTTC. Its protein product is CASTAGRPGGSSYNEQFF.

This chain links TRBV18 with TRBJ2-3; D is ambiguous. Trimming shortened V by 5 bases and J by 2 bases, and 14 bases separated the two germline ends. CDR1 and CDR2 from the germline V gene are KGHSH and LQKENI. The CDR3 consists of 15 residues. The CDR3 region has the DNA TGTGCCAGCTCAAAGTCCCCAGGATTCACAGATACGCAGTATTTT. It encodes CASSKSPGFTDTQYF.

This clone was detected once. The chain is built from TRBV6-1 and TRBJ1-1, with D perhaps matching TRBD1 (6 bases). Deletions cut 7 bases from V and 4 bases from J, with 7 bases between. The CDR3 totals 11 residues. Looked up from germline, CDR1 is MNHNS and CDR2 is SASEGT. The CDR3 reads CASTRGTEAFF. The CDR3 DNA reads as TGTGCCAGCACCAGGGGCACTGAAGCTTTCTTT.

This chain connects TRBV5-6 to TRBJ2-7, with D unresolved. The germline V and J ends were trimmed by 5 bases and 3 bases, with 12 bases remaining between them. The germline V gene encodes CDR1 SGHDT and CDR2 YYEEEE. This CDR3 contains 13 residues. The CDR3 loop reads CASSPLNSYEQYF. The CDR3 DNA reads as TGTGCCAGCAGTCCATTAAACAGCTACGAGCAGTACTTC.

The count of this clone is one. The rearrangement joins TRBV27 to TRBJ1-5; D possibly corresponds to TRBD1 (5 bases). The germline V and J ends were trimmed by 0 bases and 6 bases, with 9 bases remaining between them. CDR3 size: 14 residues. Per the germline V gene, CDR1 is MNHEY and CDR2 is SMNVEV (reference sequence). The chain's CDR3 is CASSLSRGTQPQHF. The CDR3 nucleotides are TGTGCCAGCAGTTTATCTCGGGGGACTCAGCCCCAGCATTTT.

The chain has TRBV4-1 and TRBJ2-1; TRBD2 matches at 11 bases. The germline CDR1 and CDR2 sequences are MGHRA and YSYEKL. This CDR3 is 16 amino acids long. V gave up 5 bases and J gave up 8 bases; unmatched junction bases: 11. The CDR3 bases are TGCGCCAGCAGCTCTCCGGGACTAGCGGCGGGGGATGAGCAGTTCTTC. Translated: CASSSPGLAAGDEQFF.

The CDR3 bases are TGCAGCGTTGTCCGGGGAAACAATGAGCAGTTCTTC. Translating it yields CSVVRGNNEQFF. The V and J genes are TRBV29-1 and TRBJ2-1; D possibly corresponds to TRBD2 (5 bases). Trimming took 4 bases from V and 5 from J, leaving 9 bases between them. CDR1 and CDR2 from the germline V gene are SQVTM and ANQGSEA. This CDR3 contains 12 residues.

The CDR3 DNA reads TGTGCCAGCAGAAAGGGACTAGCGGGTTCCGGAGAGACCCAGTACTTC. Amino acids: CASRKGLAGSGETQYF. The chain uses TRBV2 and TRBJ2-5; TRBD2 matches 12 bases. The CDR3 covers 16 residues. Germline CDR1 is SNHLY and CDR2 is FYNNEI. The V segment lost 6 bases and the J segment 4 bases; nucleotides outside the gene matches: 9.